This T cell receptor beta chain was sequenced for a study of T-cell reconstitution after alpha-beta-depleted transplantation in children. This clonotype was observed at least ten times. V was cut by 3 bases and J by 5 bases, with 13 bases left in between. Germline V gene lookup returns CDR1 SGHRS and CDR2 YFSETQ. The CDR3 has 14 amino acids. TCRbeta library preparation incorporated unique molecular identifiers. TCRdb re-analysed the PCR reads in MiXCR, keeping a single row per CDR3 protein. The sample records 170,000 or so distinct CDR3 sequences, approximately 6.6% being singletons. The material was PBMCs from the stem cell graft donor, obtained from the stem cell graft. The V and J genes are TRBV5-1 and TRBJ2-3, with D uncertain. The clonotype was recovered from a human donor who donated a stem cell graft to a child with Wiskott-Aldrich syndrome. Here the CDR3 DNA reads TGCGCCAGCAGCTCCCCATCATCAGGAGATACGCAGTATTTT. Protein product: CASSSPSSGDTQYF.